The next 18 T cell receptor beta chains were all read from a single sample in a study of blood T cell repertoires in COVID-19 (dated by TCRdb to the early 2020s). The library was made by the immunoSEQ multiplex PCR assay. Here the immuneACCESS table is served through TCRdb, limited to in-frame sequences with V and J called. Missing clones are a known gap in these copies; in checked studies unresolved V genes cover under half, and the rest lacks a known reason. Here the sample has fewer than 65,000 clones; around 80% occur a single time. The ten largest clones take up roughly 25% of the sample. The sequencing sample was made of peripheral blood. The receptors stem from a man between 70 and 80 years old with acute or convalescent COVID-19.

J is TRBJ1-2 and V is TRBV7-8; TRBD1 agrees at 8 bases. Germline loops: CDR1 SGHVS, CDR2 FQNEAQ. The CDR3 extends over 15 amino acids. The junction had 7 bases not matched to a gene; V was cut back by 4 bases and J by 3 bases. The CDR3 loop is CASSSGTGGYYGYTF. CDR3 nucleotides: TGTGCCAGCAGCTCCGGGACAGGCGGGTACTATGGCTACACCTTC. The variable domain in full, with the rest retrieved from reference TRBV7-8 and TRBJ1-2, is GAGVSQSPRYKVAKRGQDVALRCDPISGHVSLFWYQQALGQGPEFLTYFQNEAQLDKSGLPSDRFFAERPEGSVSTLKIQRTQQEDSAVYLCASSSGTGGYYGYTFGSGTRLTVV.

The chain is built from TRBV5-1 and TRBJ2-7, with D possibly matching TRBD1 (6 bases). CDR3 length: 19 residues. CDR1 and CDR2 from the germline V gene are SGHRS and YFSETQ. The ends were cut back, 3 bases at V and 4 bases at J, with 29 bases in the middle. The CDR3 DNA follows: TGCGCCAGCAGCTCCACTATTCCCTATCTACAGGGAACTTTGTACGAGCAGTACTTC. Its translation is CASSSTIPYLQGTLYEQYF.

The chain has TRBV2 and TRBJ1-1; TRBD1 is a possible D gene (6 bases). Germline lookup yields CDR1 SNHLY and CDR2 FYNNEI. The CDR3 totals 11 residues. The germline V and J ends were trimmed by 7 bases and 8 bases, with 11 bases remaining between them. This CDR3 is CASNRDREAFF. CDR3 nucleotide sequence: TGTGCCAGCAATAGAGACAGGGAAGCTTTCTTT.

V is TRBV15 and J is TRBJ2-5; 9 nucleotides agree with TRBD1. CDR3 size: 16 residues. J gave up 5 bases and V 0 bases, and 7 bases lay outside the gene matches. Germline values: CDR1 LNHNV, CDR2 YYDKDF (reference sequence). DNA of the CDR3: TGTGCCACCAGCAGAGATCATACAGGGGGCGGGGAGACCCAGTACTTC. Translated: CATSRDHTGGGETQYF.

The chain is built from TRBV9 and TRBJ2-3; TRBD2 agrees at 14 bases. The CDR3 is made up of 17 amino acids. Trimming at V came to 3 bases and at J to 9 bases, leaving 12 bases not matched to a gene. CDR1 and CDR2 (germline): SGDLS, YYNGEE. The CDR3 DNA follows: TGTGCCAGCAGCGCCACGCGACTAGCGGGGGGGGCCATGACGCAGTATTTT. Encoded protein: CASSATRLAGGAMTQYF.

The V gene is TRBV3-1 (or the pseudogene TRBV3-2), the J gene TRBJ2-3; 8 bases line up with TRBD2. This CDR3 spans 15 amino acids. The V segment lost 6 bases and the J segment 4 bases; nucleotides outside the gene matches: 9. Germline loops: CDR1 LGHDT, CDR2 YNNKEL (reference sequence). The CDR3 sequence: CASSREAGASDTQYF. CDR3 in DNA: TGTGCCAGCAGTCGCGAAGCGGGAGCGTCAGATACGCAGTATTTT.

This clone has a handful of counts. The V and J genes are TRBV5-4 and TRBJ1-4; 7 bases map to TRBD1. This CDR3 region has 14 residues. CDR1 and CDR2 (germline): SGHNT, YYREEE (reference sequence). V lost 0 bases, J lost 8 bases, and 4 bases stayed unmatched. Written as DNA, the CDR3 is TGTGCCAGCAGCTTGGCCGGGACAGACGAAAAACTGTTTTTT. Translated: CASSLAGTDEKLFF. Combining the CDR3 with reference TRBV5-4 and TRBJ1-4 gives the whole variable domain ETGVTQSPTHLIKTRGQQVTLRCSSQSGHNTVSWYQQALGQGPQFIFQYYREEENGRGNFPPRFSGLQFPNYSSELNVNALELDDSALYLCASSLAGTDEKLFFGSGTQLSVL.

As to this clone: Other DNA sequences of this sample code for an identical CDR3. This chain joins TRBV7-9 and TRBJ2-7; 8 nucleotides align to TRBD2. This CDR3 contains 16 residues. The J segment lost 3 bases and the V segment lost 0 bases, leaving 7 bases of the junction unmatched. Germline lookup yields CDR1 SEHNR and CDR2 FQNEAQ (reference sequence). This chain's CDR3 is CASSLARVAGRYEQYF. The CDR3 DNA reads TGTGCCAGCAGCTTAGCGAGAGTAGCGGGGCGCTACGAGCAGTACTTC.

The V and J genes are TRBV3-1 (or the pseudogene TRBV3-2) and TRBJ1-2; 8 nucleotides align to TRBD1. V lost 0 bases, J lost 13 bases, and 4 bases stayed unmatched. CDR1 is LGHDT, CDR2 YNNKEL, per germline (reference sequence). The CDR3 loop spans 12 amino acids. CDR3 DNA sequence: TGTGCCAGCAGCCAAGATGGACAGGGTCGCACCTTC. Amino acids: CASSQDGQGRTF.

The chain has TRBV4-1 and TRBJ1-2, with 7 bases that match TRBD1. Looked up from germline, CDR1 is MGHRA and CDR2 is YSYEKL. This CDR3 spans 16 amino acids. The V and J ends lost 5 bases and 1 base, in that order; junction bases with no gene match: 10. The CDR3: CASSGPWGQNNYGYTF. For the CDR3, the DNA is TGCGCCAGCAGCGGACCTTGGGGACAGAATAACTATGGCTACACCTTC.

This clone was observed a handful of times. This chain joins TRBV25-1 and TRBJ1-2; 8 bases map to TRBD1. CDR1 is MGHDK, CDR2 SYGVNS, per germline. After removal of 7 bases from V and 3 bases from J, the junction contained 7 bases not matched to a gene. The CDR3 is 14 residues long. CDR3 in amino acids: CASTKSGGDYGYTF. CDR3 DNA sequence: TGTGCCAGCACGAAATCAGGGGGCGACTATGGCTACACCTTC.

The chain has TRBV28 and TRBJ1-6; a weak D match, TRBD1 (5 bases). V shed 3 bases and J shed 8 bases, with 11 bases lying between them. The CDR3 sequence is 14 residues long. Germline CDR1 reads MDHEN; CDR2 reads SYDVKM. CDR3 amino acids: CASSFGRDYSPLHF. The DNA of the CDR3 is TGTGCCAGCAGTTTTGGCAGGGATTATTCACCCCTCCACTTT.

V and J are TRBV15 and TRBJ2-1; TRBD2 matches at 9 bases. Losses at the gene ends were 1 base for V and 8 bases for J; bases not matched to a gene: 6. Germline CDR1 and CDR2: LNHNV and YYDKDF (reference sequence). This CDR3 is 15 amino acids long. CDR3 protein: CATSRGGRARDEQFF. CDR3 DNA sequence: TGTGCCACCAGCAGAGGCGGGAGGGCCAGGGATGAGCAGTTCTTC. Supplemented by reference TRBV15 and TRBJ2-1, the full variable domain reads DAMVIQNPRYQVTQFGKPVTLSCSQTLNHNVMYWYQQKSSQAPKLLFHYYDKDFNNEADTPDNFQSRRPNTSFCFLDIRSPGLGDTAMYLCATSRGGRARDEQFFGPGTRLTVL.

The rearrangement joins TRBV24-1 to TRBJ2-2, with a tentative D call TRBD2 (5 bases). V was pared by 8 bases and J by 4 bases, with 13 bases between. From germline, CDR1 is KGHDR and CDR2 SFDVKD. The CDR3 loop spans 14 amino acids. The CDR3 coding sequence is TGTGCCACCACCCTGAGGGTGGTCACCGGGGAGCTGTTTTTT. Amino acid sequence: CATTLRVVTGELFF.

The chain recombines TRBV20-1 with TRBJ1-2; D is unclear. CDR1 and CDR2 from the germline V gene are DFQATT and SNEGSKA (reference sequence). The germline V and J ends were trimmed by 3 bases and 4 bases, with 15 bases remaining between them. The CDR3 is 14 residues long. CDR3 residues: CSASRGYPSYGYTF. The CDR3 DNA follows: TGCAGTGCTAGTAGAGGTTATCCGAGCTATGGCTACACCTTC.

The rearrangement joins TRBV29-1 to TRBJ2-3; possible D gene TRBD1, 6 bases. V was shortened by 8 bases and J by 4 bases, with 19 bases between the two germline ends. Germline V CDR1 and CDR2: SQVTM, ANQGSEA. This CDR3 comprises 14 residues. This CDR3 reads CSSRDTGKSDTQYF. For the CDR3, the DNA is TGCAGCTCCCGCGATACAGGGAAGTCAGATACGCAGTATTTT.

This chain links TRBV24-1 with TRBJ2-3; D not resolved. CDR3 length equals 14 residues. The V gene lost 6 bases and the J gene lost 2 bases, with 11 bases spanning the gap. Germline assignment: CDR1 KGHDR and CDR2 SFDVKD. The CDR3 DNA is TGTGCCACCAGTTCTCCAGGCGACACAGATACGCAGTATTTT. It yields the protein CATSSPGDTDTQYF.

The chain links TRBV2 to TRBJ1-4, with TRBD1 matching over 9 bases. Germline CDR1 is SNHLY and CDR2 is FYNNEI. J gave up 2 bases and V 6 bases, and 4 bases lay outside the gene matches. This CDR3 is 15 amino acids long. CDR3 loop: CASRPDRGTNEKLFF. As DNA, the CDR3 is TGTGCCAGCAGACCCGACAGGGGGACTAATGAAAAACTGTTTTTT.